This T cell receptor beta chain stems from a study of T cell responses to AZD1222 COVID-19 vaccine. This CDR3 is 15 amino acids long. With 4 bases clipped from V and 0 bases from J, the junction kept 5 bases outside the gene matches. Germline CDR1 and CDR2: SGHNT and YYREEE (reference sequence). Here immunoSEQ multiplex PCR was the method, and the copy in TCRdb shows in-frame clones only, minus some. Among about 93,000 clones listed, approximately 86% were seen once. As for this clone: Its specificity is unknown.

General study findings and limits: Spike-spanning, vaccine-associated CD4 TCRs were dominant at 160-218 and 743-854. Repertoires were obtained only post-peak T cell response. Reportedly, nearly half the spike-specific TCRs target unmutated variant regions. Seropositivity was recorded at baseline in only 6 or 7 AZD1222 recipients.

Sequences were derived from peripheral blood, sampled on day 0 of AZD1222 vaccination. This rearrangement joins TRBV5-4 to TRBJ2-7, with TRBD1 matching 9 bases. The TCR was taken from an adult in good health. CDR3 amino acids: CASSRGQGPSYEQYF. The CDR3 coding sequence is TGTGCCAGCAGCCGAGGACAGGGGCCCTCCTACGAGCAGTACTTC. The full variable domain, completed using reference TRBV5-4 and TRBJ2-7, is ETGVTQSPTHLIKTRGQQVTLRCSSQSGHNTVSWYQQALGQGPQFIFQYYREEENGRGNFPPRFSGLQFPNYSSELNVNALELDDSALYLCASSRGQGPSYEQYFGPGTRLTVT.